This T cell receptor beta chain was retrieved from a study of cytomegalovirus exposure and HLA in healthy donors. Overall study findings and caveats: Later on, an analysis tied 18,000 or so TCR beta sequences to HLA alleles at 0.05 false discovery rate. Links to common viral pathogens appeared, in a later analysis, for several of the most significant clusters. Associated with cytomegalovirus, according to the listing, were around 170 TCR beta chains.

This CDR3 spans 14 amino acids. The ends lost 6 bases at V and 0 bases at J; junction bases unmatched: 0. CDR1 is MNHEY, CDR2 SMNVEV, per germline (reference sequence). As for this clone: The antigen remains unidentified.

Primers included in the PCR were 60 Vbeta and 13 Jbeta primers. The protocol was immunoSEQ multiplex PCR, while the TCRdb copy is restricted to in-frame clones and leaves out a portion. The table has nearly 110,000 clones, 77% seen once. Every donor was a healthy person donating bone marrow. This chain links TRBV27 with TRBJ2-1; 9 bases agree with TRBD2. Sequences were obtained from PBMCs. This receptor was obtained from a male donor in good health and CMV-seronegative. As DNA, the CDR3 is TGTGCCAGCAGACTAGCGGGCTCCTACAATGAGCAGTTCTTC. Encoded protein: CASRLAGSYNEQFF.